These 19 T cell receptor beta chains share one sample of origin, sequenced in a study of early T cells in non-severe SARS-CoV-2 infection. One entry per CDR3 protein results from TCRdb running MiXCR on the 5' RACE reads. The profile shows 80,000 or so distinct CDR3 sequences, more than 13% of them singletons. Input material: whole blood. Receptors were obtained from an adult who was a healthcare worker with PCR-confirmed SARS-CoV-2 infection or an uninfected control (not recorded which).

This clonotype was counted only a few times. The chain combines TRBV14 with TRBJ2-7; 8 bases map to TRBD2. The CDR3 covers 16 residues. The germline gives CDR1 SGHDN, CDR2 FVKESK. Trimming at V came to 3 bases and at J to 2 bases, leaving 9 bases not matched to a gene. The CDR3 DNA is TGTGCCAGCAGCCAGTCTGTGCTAGCGGGCACCTACGAGCAGTACTTC. Protein sequence: CASSQSVLAGTYEQYF.

Note on this clonotype: The junction differs from germline at one of its ends, possibly a read error. The chain combines TRBV19 with TRBJ1-1; 7 bases are shared with TRBD1. The germline CDR1 and CDR2 sequences are LNHDA and SQIVND (reference sequence). There are 13 residues in the CDR3. The DNA of the CDR3 is TGTGCCAGTAGTTTAGACAGGGACACTGAAGCTTTCTTT. Translated, it gives CASSLDRDTEAFF.

In this sample, this clonotype turned up many times. The CDR3 spells CASFGTVPYEQYF. The CDR3 nucleotides read TGTGCCAGCTTCGGGACGGTTCCCTACGAGCAGTACTTC. The V and J genes are TRBV6-6 and TRBJ2-7, with D perhaps TRBD1 or TRBD2 (5 bases each). CDR3 length equals 13 residues. Germline values: CDR1 MNHNY, CDR2 SVGAGI (reference sequence). V shed 8 bases and J shed 2 bases, with 13 bases lying between them.

This clonotype was seen only once. A much larger clone lies one base from this, so it may be a read error. Likely a read error: the CDR3 ends without its conserved phenylalanine or tryptophan. The V gene is TRBV7-9, the J gene TRBJ2-5, with 13 bases fitting TRBD2. Per the germline V gene, CDR1 is SEHNR and CDR2 is FQNEAQ (reference sequence). V was clipped by 1 base and J by 9 bases; unmatched bases: 5. This CDR3 comprises 15 residues. The CDR3 region is CASSLVPLAGGAQYI. DNA of the CDR3: TGTGCCAGCAGCTTAGTACCACTAGCGGGAGGGGCCCAGTACATC.

This clonotype was counted between two and nine times. J is TRBJ1-1 and V is TRBV7-8, with TRBD1 matching 7 bases. CDR3 length equals 15 residues. The germline CDR1 and CDR2 sequences are SGHVS and FQNEAQ. The V segment lost 7 bases and the J segment 1 base; nucleotides outside the gene matches: 9. The CDR3, as DNA: TGTGCCAGCATCACTAGGGGGACAGCGAACACTGAAGCTTTCTTT. Translation gives CASITRGTANTEAFF.

This chain connects TRBV9 to TRBJ2-1; D assignment may be TRBD1 or TRBD2 (7 bases each). This CDR3 is 15 amino acids long. Trimming stripped 0 bases from V and 7 bases from J, with 14 bases between. CDR1 is SGDLS, CDR2 YYNGEE, per germline. CDR3 region: CASSVGPQGGNEQFF. The CDR3 bases are TGTGCCAGCAGCGTAGGCCCCCAGGGGGGGAATGAGCAGTTCTTC.

There are many counts of this clonotype. Here the CDR3 DNA reads TGTGCCAGTAGCGCAACCTCCCGACCCACAGATACGCAGTATTTT. Translation: CASSATSRPTDTQYF. The gene calls are TRBV19 and TRBJ2-3; D uncertain. The CDR3 covers 15 residues. Trimming took off 6 bases at V and 2 bases at J, with 15 bases between the two ends. Germline lookup yields CDR1 LNHDA and CDR2 SQIVND (reference sequence).

This clonotype was recorded many times. The CDR3 DNA follows: TGTGCCAGTAGCATCCCACTCAGGGGCTCGGGGGCCAACGTCCTGACTTTC. It yields the protein CASSIPLRGSGANVLTF. V usage is TRBV19 and J usage is TRBJ2-6; tentatively, D is TRBD1 (6 bases). CDR1 is LNHDA and CDR2 is SQIVND in the germline V gene (reference sequence). The CDR3 consists of 17 residues. Trimming left V 6 bases short and J 4 bases short, with 19 bases between.

This clonotype was picked up a small number of times. The genes are TRBV7-3 and TRBJ2-2; TRBD1 aligns across 8 bases. Per germline, CDR1 SGHTA and CDR2 FQGTGA. The length of the CDR3 is 14 residues. The ends lost 5 bases at V and 4 bases at J; junction bases unmatched: 3. The CDR3 loop reads CASSGTGFTGELFF. In DNA, the CDR3 is TGTGCCAGCAGCGGGACAGGTTTCACCGGGGAGCTGTTTTTT.

Comments on this clonotype: An end of the junction differs from the germline gene, which may be a read error. The chain employs TRBV3-1 and TRBJ2-5, with no clear D. Germline V gives CDR1 LGHDT, CDR2 YNNKEL (reference sequence). The CDR3 extends over 15 amino acids. DNA for the CDR3: TGTGCCAACAGCCAAGTGTCATTTGGGGAAGAGACCCAGTACTTC. Its translation is CANSQVSFGEETQYF.

This clonotype has a count of ten or more. V gene TRBV7-9 combines with J gene TRBJ2-4; D is uncertain. CDR1 SEHNR and CDR2 FQNEAQ come from the germline V gene (reference sequence). CDR3 length: 14 amino acids. V was trimmed by 5 bases and J by 3 bases, leaving 11 bases between them. CDR3: CASSPRSFKNIQYF. The CDR3 DNA is TGTGCCAGCAGCCCCCGATCCTTCAAAAACATTCAGTACTTC.

The chain is built from TRBV6-5 and TRBJ2-1; 7 bases line up with TRBD1. CDR1 is MNHEY, CDR2 SVGAGI, per germline. The CDR3 is 12 residues long. Trimming cost V 0 bases and J 10 bases; bases outside gene matches: 0. DNA for the CDR3: TGTGCCAGCAGTTACTCGACAGGGGAGCAGTTCTTC. Translation: CASSYSTGEQFF.

A few counts support this clonotype. This sequence joins TRBV5-1 and TRBJ2-3; D gene ambiguous. Germline CDR1 is SGHRS and CDR2 is YFSETQ. V lost 3 bases to trimming and J lost 4 bases, with 15 bases between them. CDR3 size: 15 residues. CDR3 coding DNA: TGCGCCAGCAGCTCCACTACCTATCCCCCAGATACGCAGTATTTT. It specifies CASSSTTYPPDTQYF.

Concerning this clonotype itself: At one of its ends the junction is not consistent with the germline gene, which may arise from a read error. This chain joins TRBV9 and TRBJ1-2; 8 bases map to TRBD1. Germline assignment: CDR1 SGDLS and CDR2 YYNGEE. The CDR3 totals 13 residues. CDR3 in amino acids: CASSGETGVAISF. In DNA, the CDR3 is TGTGCCAGCAGCGGGGAGACAGGGGTAGCGATCTCCTTC.

This clonotype was counted ten times or more. The V and J genes are TRBV7-8 and TRBJ2-7; D gene unclear. Per germline, CDR1 SGHVS and CDR2 FQNEAQ. V lost 4 bases to trimming and J lost 0 bases, with 16 bases between them. The CDR3 sequence is 16 residues long. This CDR3 is CASSSTRFVRSYEQYF. The CDR3 region has the DNA TGTGCCAGCAGCTCTACGCGGTTCGTTCGCTCCTACGAGCAGTACTTC.

The table lists this clonotype with a few counts. V and J are TRBV20-1 and TRBJ2-3; TRBD2 matches 8 bases. Per the germline V gene, CDR1 is DFQATT and CDR2 is SNEGSKA (reference sequence). The length of the CDR3 is 12 residues. Trimming took 6 bases from V and 9 from J; bases not matched to a gene: 8. CDR3 region: CSAIRGGVTQYF. The DNA of the CDR3 is TGCAGTGCCATCCGGGGGGGCGTGACGCAGTATTTT.

This clonotype occurred a few times. In DNA, the CDR3 is TGTGCCAGCAGTGAACTACAGGGCCACGAGCAGTACTTC. It is translated as CASSELQGHEQYF. The chain links TRBV2 to TRBJ2-7; tentative D call: TRBD1 (6 bases). Trimming pared 2 bases from V and 5 bases from J, leaving 10 bases between. This CDR3 has 13 amino acids. Germline V CDR1 and CDR2: SNHLY, FYNNEI. The complete variable domain, with remaining parts taken from reference TRBV2 and TRBJ2-7, reads EPEVTQTPSHQVTQMGQEVILRCVPISNHLYFYWYRQILGQKVEFLVSFYNNEISEKSEIFDDQFSVERPDGSNFTLKIRSTKLEDSAMYFCASSELQGHEQYFGPGTRLTVT.

This clonotype was detected ten times or more. The chain carries TRBV4-1 and TRBJ2-1, with unresolved D. The CDR3 contains 12 residues. The V gene's germline CDR1 is MGHRA and CDR2 YSYEKL. Trimming took off 6 bases at V and 5 bases at J, with 8 bases between the two ends. The DNA of the CDR3 is TGCGCCAGCAGGGGCTTAAACAATGAGCAGTTCTTC. Encoded protein: CASRGLNNEQFF.

The chain employs TRBV5-1 and TRBJ1-6, with 8 bases matching TRBD1. V trimming: 4 bases; J trimming: 5 bases; junction bases outside the gene matches: 8. The germline gives CDR1 SGHRS, CDR2 YFSETQ. This CDR3 region has 16 residues. The CDR3 reads CASSGRQGLDNSPLHF. CDR3 DNA: TGCGCCAGCAGCGGACGACAGGGGTTGGATAATTCACCCCTCCACTTT.